Included here is one T cell receptor beta chain sequence, with context. This sample is drawn from a study of blood T cell repertoires in COVID-19. On the study more broadly: Spain, Italy and the United States supplied samples that represented acute and convalescent COVID-19.

Germline CDR1 is SNHLY and CDR2 is FYNNEI. V was clipped by 6 bases and J by 1 base; unmatched bases: 5. The CDR3 runs 14 residues. Using immunoSEQ multiplex PCR, the repertoire was profiled, and TCRdb retains in-frame clones only, with some absent. The top ten clones hold approximately 6.8% of a sample with around 300,000 clones, approximately 90% of them seen once. The J gene is TRBJ1-2, the V gene TRBV2; 7 nucleotides align to TRBD1. The source is a woman in her 30s with COVID-19, enrolled during active disease. Sequencing was carried out using peripheral blood. The CDR3 nucleotides are TGTGCCAGCAGGGGGGACAGATTTAACTATGGCTACACCTTC. Translating it yields CASRGDRFNYGYTF.